Each of the 28 T cell receptor beta chains below was sequenced from the same sample in a study of vaccination and CD4 T cells after COVID-19. Cultured CD4+ T cell DNA underwent sequencing with the Oncomine TCR Beta short-read assay. TCRdb called the PCR reads again in MiXCR, with one record for every CDR3 protein. This sample has more than 15,000 distinct CDR3 sequences, with roughly 76% found just once. Which antigens these TCRs recognize remains unknown. As to treatment: roughly ten-day PBMC culture with coronavirus spike peptide pools or control peptides (ViraFEST assay). Sequenced input: CD4+ T cells from blood, cultured in vitro. These receptor sequences come from a human donor who had recovered from COVID-19.

The chain joins TRBV20-1 to TRBJ2-7; D call uncertain. Germline-derived CDR1 and CDR2 are DFQATT and SNEGSKA (reference sequence). V was trimmed by 3 bases and J by 6 bases, leaving 15 bases between them. The CDR3 totals 13 residues. CDR3 sequence reads: CSASYPETSEQYF. CDR3 nucleotides: TGCAGTGCTAGTTATCCCGAAACGTCCGAGCAGTACTTC.

The rearrangement joins TRBV2 to TRBJ1-6; the D gene is possibly TRBD1 (5 bases). V dropped 7 bases and J dropped 9 bases, with 22 bases sitting between them. The V gene's germline CDR1 is SNHLY and CDR2 FYNNEI. The CDR3 is 16 residues long. Here the CDR3 reads CASKEGRGRNGSPLHF. CDR3 DNA sequence: TGTGCCAGCAAGGAGGGAAGGGGCCGGAATGGTTCACCCCTCCACTTT.

The V and J genes are TRBV30 and TRBJ1-2; 8 positions agree with TRBD1. The trim removed 7 bases at V and 5 bases at J, leaving 12 bases unmatched. Germline CDR1 is GTSNPN and CDR2 is SVGIG (reference sequence). This CDR3 contains 14 residues. The CDR3 is CASLGGTGYYGYTF. DNA of the CDR3: TGTGCCTCCCTTGGAGGGACAGGCTATTATGGCTACACCTTC.

The chain recombines TRBV6-1 with TRBJ2-7, with D unclear. The CDR3 contains 12 residues. Germline V gives CDR1 MNHNS, CDR2 SASEGT. V shed 8 bases and J shed 1 base, with 9 bases lying between them. In nucleotides, the CDR3 is TGTGCCAGCGTTGGACCTTCCTACGAGCAGTACTTC. Translation: CASVGPSYEQYF.

This clonotype was picked up a small number of times. This chain connects TRBV6-1 to TRBJ2-7; the D gene is possibly TRBD2 (7 bases). CDR3 length equals 14 residues. Trimming took off 9 bases at V and 0 bases at J, with 15 bases between the two ends. Germline assignment: CDR1 MNHNS and CDR2 SASEGT. CDR3 DNA sequence: TGTGCCAGTCAGGGGCGGGAGAGCTCCTACGAGCAGTACTTC. Its protein product is CASQGRESSYEQYF.

This clonotype was seen once. This rearrangement joins TRBV2 to TRBJ2-2; D might be TRBD2 (6 bases). The V and J ends lost 5 bases and 6 bases respectively, with 10 bases between them. This CDR3 has 13 amino acids. Germline CDR1 SNHLY, CDR2 FYNNEI. CDR3 residues: CASSRSGAGELFF. In DNA form, the CDR3 reads TGTGCCAGCAGTCGTTCGGGGGCCGGGGAGCTGTTTTTT.

This clonotype was recorded only once. The V gene is TRBV15, the J gene TRBJ2-7; TRBD2 agrees at 13 bases. This CDR3 has 15 residues. The V gene's germline CDR1 is LNHNV and CDR2 YYDKDF (reference sequence). V shed 4 bases and J 3 bases; nucleotides not matched to a gene: 3. CDR3 nucleotides: TGTGCCACCAGCACCAGGACTAGCGGGAGCTACGAGCAGTACTTC. Translated, it gives CATSTRTSGSYEQYF.

This clonotype was recorded only once. The chain couples TRBV7-3 to TRBJ2-7, with D possibly being TRBD2 (6 bases). Germline CDR1 reads SGHTA; CDR2 reads FQGTGA. The germline V and J ends were trimmed by 5 bases and 4 bases, with 24 bases remaining between them. This CDR3 spans 17 amino acids. As DNA, the CDR3 is TGTGCCAGCAGCCCCCATCGTTATCGAGGGGAGGAATACGAGCAGTACTTC. It specifies CASSPHRYRGEEYEQYF.

CDR3 loop: CSGLMLANYGYTF. DNA for the CDR3: TGCAGCGGCCTCATGTTAGCTAACTATGGCTACACCTTC. The chain recombines TRBV20-1 with TRBJ1-2; D is ambiguous. Per germline, CDR1 DFQATT and CDR2 SNEGSKA (reference sequence). The CDR3 is 13 amino acids.

The chain has TRBV6-2 or TRBV6-3 and TRBJ1-2; D unresolved. This CDR3 spans 13 amino acids. In germline, CDR1 is MNHEY, CDR2 SVGEGT. Trimming left V 6 bases short and J 8 bases short, with 16 bases between. The CDR3 sequence: CASSRVGGNGYTF. The CDR3 DNA follows: TGTGCCAGCAGCCGAGTCGGAGGGAACGGCTACACCTTC.

This chain uses TRBV7-8 with TRBJ2-1; D is undetermined. The V and J ends lost 5 bases and 0 bases respectively, with 2 bases between them. CDR1 is SGHVS, CDR2 FQNEAQ, per germline. This CDR3 spans 12 amino acids. CDR3 amino acids: CASSHSYNEQFF. The CDR3 DNA reads TGTGCCAGCAGCCACTCCTACAATGAGCAGTTCTTC.

J is TRBJ2-2 and V is TRBV6-2 or TRBV6-3, with no clear D. Germline CDR1 and CDR2: MNHEY and SVGEGT. This CDR3 region has 15 residues. The V and J ends lost 7 bases and 0 bases respectively, with 12 bases between them. Written as DNA, the CDR3 is TGTGCCAGCACCCGCCCGCGCGCGAACACCGGGGAGCTGTTTTTT. Residues: CASTRPRANTGELFF.

J is TRBJ2-2 and V is TRBV6-1; D remains ambiguous. CDR3 length: 14 residues. The V end lost 7 bases, the J end lost 0 bases, and 9 bases lay between the germline ends. CDR1 MNHNS and CDR2 SASEGT come from the germline V gene. The CDR3: CASTPSANTGELFF. CDR3 coding DNA: TGTGCCAGCACCCCGTCAGCGAACACCGGGGAGCTGTTTTTT.

The chain joins TRBV7-2 to TRBJ1-2; D perhaps matches TRBD1 (5 bases). Germline V gene data show CDR1 as SGHTA and CDR2 as FQGNSA. The V gene lost 5 bases and the J gene lost 6 bases, with 19 bases spanning the gap. CDR3 length: 15 amino acids. CDR3 in amino acids: CASSPRGEAGNGYTF. The CDR3, as DNA: TGTGCCAGCAGCCCCCGAGGGGAGGCCGGCAATGGCTACACCTTC.

This chain joins TRBV18 and TRBJ2-5; no reliable D call. This CDR3 comprises 12 residues. V gave up 1 base and J gave up 5 bases, with 5 bases separating them. Germline-derived CDR1 and CDR2 are KGHSH and LQKENI. CDR3 sequence: CASSPLVETQYF. The CDR3 bases are TGTGCCAGCTCACCACTGGTGGAGACCCAGTACTTC.

V is TRBV20-1 and J is TRBJ2-7; 7 nucleotides agree with TRBD1. Germline V gene sequence: CDR1 DFQATT, CDR2 SNEGSKA (reference sequence). The CDR3 loop spans 16 amino acids. V was pared by 0 bases and J by 2 bases, with 10 bases of the junction left unmatched. CDR3 DNA: TGCAGTGCTAGAGATAGGGGGCATGGCCGAACCTACGAGCAGTACTTC. Translation: CSARDRGHGRTYEQYF.

This chain uses TRBV19 with TRBJ2-3; 7 positions match TRBD1. CDR1 is LNHDA, CDR2 SQIVND, per germline (reference sequence). Unmatched junction bases numbered 2, after V lost 7 bases and J lost 1 base. This CDR3 comprises 13 residues. In DNA, the CDR3 is TGTGCCAGTACACAGGGGCGCACAGATACGCAGTATTTT. Amino acid sequence: CASTQGRTDTQYF.

This chain uses TRBV7-2 with TRBJ1-5; D unresolved. Trimming pared 5 bases from V and 2 bases from J, leaving 10 bases between. The CDR3 runs to 14 residues. The germline V gene has CDR1 SGHTA and CDR2 FQGNSA. The DNA for the CDR3 is TGTGCCAGCAGCCGACAAAGTGGCAATCAGCCCCAGCATTTT. Translated: CASSRQSGNQPQHF.

This clonotype occurred a few times. V usage is TRBV15 and J usage is TRBJ2-4, with a tentative D call TRBD2 (5 bases). Germline V lookup: CDR1 LNHNV, CDR2 YYDKDF (reference sequence). The CDR3 covers 15 residues. The V gene lost 5 bases and the J gene lost 9 bases, with 20 bases spanning the gap. CDR3 loop: CATSGPTGLFRIQYF. The CDR3 DNA follows: TGTGCCACCAGCGGACCGACGGGGTTATTCCGCATTCAGTACTTC.

Note on this clonotype: Compared with germline, one end of the junction differs, possibly owing to a read error. The V gene is TRBV11-2, the J gene TRBJ2-7; D gene uncertain. There are 12 residues in the CDR3. Germline V CDR1 and CDR2: SGHAT, FQNNGV. CDR3 DNA: TGTGCCAGCAGCCTGAATACCTACGAGCAGTACTTT. It codes for CASSLNTYEQYF.

This chain connects TRBV20-1 to TRBJ2-3; D not resolved. Trimming cost V 0 bases and J 2 bases, with 12 bases left between them. The CDR3 spans 15 residues. Germline V gene sequence: CDR1 DFQATT, CDR2 SNEGSKA (reference sequence). The DNA of the CDR3 is TGCAGTGCTAGAGATGCTGTCCTCTTCACAGATACGCAGTATTTT. Protein product: CSARDAVLFTDTQYF.

This clonotype has more than one count but fewer than ten. The rearrangement links TRBV19 to TRBJ2-2; possibly TRBD2 for D (6 bases). The V gene lost 7 bases and the J gene lost 5 bases, with 14 bases spanning the gap. The germline CDR1 and CDR2 sequences are LNHDA and SQIVND (reference sequence). The CDR3 is 14 residues long. Here the CDR3 DNA reads TGTGCCAGTAAGGAGGGAGTACAGACCGGGGAGCTGTTTTTT. Amino acid sequence: CASKEGVQTGELFF.

The chain carries TRBV7-8 and TRBJ1-1, with D perhaps matching TRBD1 (5 bases). Per the germline V gene, CDR1 is SGHVS and CDR2 is FQNEAQ. The CDR3 covers 15 residues. V lost 5 bases and J lost 5, with 18 bases in between. CDR3 region: CASSPGWAGVTEAFF. The CDR3 nucleotides are TGTGCCAGCAGCCCAGGGTGGGCGGGTGTTACTGAAGCTTTCTTT.

This chain links TRBV11-2 with TRBJ1-1, with D possibly being TRBD1 (6 bases). The germline V gene encodes CDR1 SGHAT and CDR2 FQNNGV. The CDR3 totals 14 residues. Trimming pared 4 bases from V and 4 bases from J, leaving 13 bases between. The CDR3 bases are TGTGCCAGCAGCTCGAACAGGGTAGGCACTGAAGCTTTCTTT. It specifies CASSSNRVGTEAFF.

The count of this clonotype is one. V and J are TRBV20-1 and TRBJ1-1; D call uncertain. Germline V gives CDR1 DFQATT, CDR2 SNEGSKA (reference sequence). Trimming cost V 0 bases and J 0 bases, with 17 bases left between them. The CDR3 spans 17 residues. Here the CDR3 DNA reads TGCAGTGCTAGAGAGAGGAGGGTTGGCTCCATGAACACTGAAGCTTTCTTT. It codes for CSARERRVGSMNTEAFF.

V gene TRBV27 combines with J gene TRBJ1-6, with 7 nucleotides matching TRBD1. The V gene end was trimmed by 5 bases and the J gene end by 8 bases; junction bases not matched to a gene: 9. CDR3 size: 15 residues. The germline gives CDR1 MNHEY, CDR2 SMNVEV (reference sequence). In DNA form, the CDR3 reads TGTGCCAGCAGTGTAGACAACAGGGGTGATTCACCCCTCCACTTT. The encoded protein is CASSVDNRGDSPLHF.

V gene TRBV6-2 or TRBV6-3 combines with J gene TRBJ1-5; D perhaps matches TRBD1 (6 bases). The V gene's germline CDR1 is MNHEY and CDR2 SVGEGT. CDR3 length: 13 residues. V was trimmed by 7 bases and J by 4 bases, leaving 11 bases between them. CDR3 in amino acids: CASTWTENQPQHF. The CDR3 DNA follows: TGTGCCAGCACCTGGACAGAAAATCAGCCCCAGCATTTT.

The CDR3 here is CSAANPRGLADYNEQFF. The CDR3 DNA reads TGCAGTGCAGCAAATCCTAGGGGTCTAGCGGACTACAATGAGCAGTTCTTC. The rearrangement links TRBV20-1 to TRBJ2-1, with TRBD2 matching 7 bases. Looked up from germline, CDR1 is DFQATT and CDR2 is SNEGSKA (reference sequence). Trimming at V came to 6 bases and at J to 3 bases, leaving 17 bases not matched to a gene. The CDR3 runs to 17 residues.